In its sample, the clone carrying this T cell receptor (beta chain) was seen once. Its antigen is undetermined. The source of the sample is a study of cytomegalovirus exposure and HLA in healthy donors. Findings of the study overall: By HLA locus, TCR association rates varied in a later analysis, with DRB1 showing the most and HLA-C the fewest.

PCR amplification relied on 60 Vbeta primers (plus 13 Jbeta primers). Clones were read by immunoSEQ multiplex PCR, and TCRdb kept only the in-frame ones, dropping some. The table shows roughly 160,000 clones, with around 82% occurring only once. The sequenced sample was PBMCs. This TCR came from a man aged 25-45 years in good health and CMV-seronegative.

CDR3 sequence: CASSLESRTLFYEQYF. The CDR3 nucleotides read TGTGCCAGCAGTTTAGAGTCGAGGACTCTGTTCTACGAGCAGTACTTC. The chain employs TRBV27 and TRBJ2-7; tentative D call: TRBD2 (5 bases). From germline, CDR1 is MNHEY and CDR2 SMNVEV (reference sequence). V gave up 2 bases and J gave up 3 bases, with 17 bases separating them. The CDR3 extends over 16 amino acids.